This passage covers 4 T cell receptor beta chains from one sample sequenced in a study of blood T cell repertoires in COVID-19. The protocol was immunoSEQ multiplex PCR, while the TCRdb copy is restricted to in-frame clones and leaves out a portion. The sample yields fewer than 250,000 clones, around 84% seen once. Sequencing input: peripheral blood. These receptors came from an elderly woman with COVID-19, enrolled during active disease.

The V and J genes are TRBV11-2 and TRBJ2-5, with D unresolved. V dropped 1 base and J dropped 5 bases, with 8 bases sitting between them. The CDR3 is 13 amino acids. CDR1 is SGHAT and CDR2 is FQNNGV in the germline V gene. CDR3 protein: CASSLAYRETQYF. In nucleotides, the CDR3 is TGTGCCAGCAGCTTAGCCTATCGGGAGACCCAGTACTTC.

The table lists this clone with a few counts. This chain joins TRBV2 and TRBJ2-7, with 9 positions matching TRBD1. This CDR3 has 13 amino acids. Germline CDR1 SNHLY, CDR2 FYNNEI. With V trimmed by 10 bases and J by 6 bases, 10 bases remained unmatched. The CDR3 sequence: CATVGQGWGEQYF. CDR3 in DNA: TGTGCCACCGTTGGACAGGGGTGGGGCGAGCAGTACTTC. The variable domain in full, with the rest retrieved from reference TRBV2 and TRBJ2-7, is EPEVTQTPSHQVTQMGQEVILRCVPISNHLYFYWYRQILGQKVEFLVSFYNNEISEKSEIFDDQFSVERPDGSNFTLKIRSTKLEDSAMYFCATVGQGWGEQYFGPGTRLTVT.

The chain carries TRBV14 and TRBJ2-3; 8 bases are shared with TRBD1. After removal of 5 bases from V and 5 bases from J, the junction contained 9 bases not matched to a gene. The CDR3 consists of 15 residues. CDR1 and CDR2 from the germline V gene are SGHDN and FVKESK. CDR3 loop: CASSNFRGQGDTQYF. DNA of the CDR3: TGTGCCAGCAGCAATTTCAGGGGGCAAGGAGATACGCAGTATTTT.

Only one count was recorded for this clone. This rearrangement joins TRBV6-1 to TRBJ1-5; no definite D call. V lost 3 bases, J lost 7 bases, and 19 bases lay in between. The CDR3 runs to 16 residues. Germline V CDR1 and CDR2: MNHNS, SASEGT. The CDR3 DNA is TGTGCCAGCAGTGATCCAACTGGGTCGGGAAACCAGCCCCAGCATTTT. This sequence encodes CASSDPTGSGNQPQHF.